This entry features one TCR beta chain sequence. This record comes from a study of blood T cell repertoires in COVID-19. Authors' processing steps: For nucleated cells, counts were estimated from reference gene primer amplification. This table comes from immunoSEQ multiplex PCR, and its TCRdb copy is limited to in-frame clones, with some not included. The V and J calls and the clone size are those of that table, but D and trimming were determined from the DNA. The sample has around 300,000 clones, about nine tenths seen once. V gave up 11 bases and J gave up 5 bases; unmatched junction bases: 3. Looked up from germline, CDR1 is ENHRY and CDR2 is SYGVKD. The CDR3 has 12 amino acids.

The sequencing input was peripheral blood. The gene calls are TRBV10-3 and TRBJ1-5; 10 positions match TRBD1. This sequence originates from a woman under 40 with active or convalescent COVID-19. The CDR3 protein is CAVGTGDQPQHF. CDR3 nucleotides: TGTGCCGTAGGGACAGGGGATCAGCCCCAGCATTTT.